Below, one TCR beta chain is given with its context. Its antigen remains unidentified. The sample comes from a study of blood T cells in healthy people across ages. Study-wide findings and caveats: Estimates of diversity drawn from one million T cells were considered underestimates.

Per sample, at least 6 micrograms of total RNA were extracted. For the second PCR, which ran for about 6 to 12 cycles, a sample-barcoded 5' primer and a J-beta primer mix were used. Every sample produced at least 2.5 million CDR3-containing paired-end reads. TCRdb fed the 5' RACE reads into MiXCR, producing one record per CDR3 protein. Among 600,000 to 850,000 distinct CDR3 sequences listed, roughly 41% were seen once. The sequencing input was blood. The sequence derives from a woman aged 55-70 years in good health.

The CDR3 loop reads CASSSYSAPRETQYF. Written as DNA, the CDR3 is TGTGCCAGCAGCTCATACTCGGCACCCCGGGAGACCCAGTACTTC. The chain joins TRBV3-1 to TRBJ2-5; D unresolved. Germline-derived CDR1 and CDR2 are LGHDT and YNNKEL (reference sequence). The V end was cut by 5 bases, the J end by 5 bases, with 18 bases between. The CDR3 consists of 15 residues.